This TCR beta chain was sequenced for a study of CD8+CD57+ T cells in acquired aplastic anemia (dated by TCRdb to between 2017 and 2018). Some background on the complete study: DNA extracted from sorted CD4+ and CD8+ cells had a mean of 3.2 ug, with a range of 0.2 to 27.4 ug. CD8+CD57+ expansion was defined as a frequency above the mean frequency observed in healthy subjects. Points the paper makes about the study in general: Patients and healthy controls showed no significant difference in CD8+ Simpson's diversity (P=0.060). Although roughly 29 CD8+ CDR3 sequences were shared by patients and controls, these sequences appeared highly expressed in patients and within the immunodominant clones of patients.

Genomic DNA served as template for TCR beta VDJ combination and CDR3 sequence profiling. An Illumina HiSeq 2000 was the platform used for TCR repertoire sequencing. The original pipeline was this. TRBV/TRBJ rearrangement plots, CDR3 size and DJ length profiles, and Simpson's diversity index were used to assess repertoires. The immunodominant clone was defined as the most abundant DNA sequence in deep sequencing data. CDR3 amino acid sequences were screened for sharing across subjects and were compared with published repertoires and the VDJdb database. In-frame beta chains were kept once TCRdb had trimmed the public reads at Q25 with fastp and called clones with MiXCR. Every distinct CDR3 protein forms one entry, paired with its most common genes and DNA. The V and J calls were not made by the authors but by TCRdb's processing. The sample data list around 130,000 distinct CDR3 sequences, and 50% to 60% of these were observed just once. Roughly 29% of the sample goes to the ten largest clones.

To note about this clonotype: Its binding antigen is unknown. Base qualities are not recorded, but no much larger clone differs from it by a single base.

Flow cytometry had shown CD8+CD57+ cell expansion in the patients selected for sequencing. Every patient had severe acquired aplastic anemia, diagnosed using the International Study of Aplastic Anemia and Agranulocytosis and Camitta criteria. Patients had received no therapy at the time of blood sampling. In the study, sorted CD4+ and CD8+ blood T cells from patients with severe aplastic anemia and from healthy subjects underwent deep sequencing of TCR repertoires. Patients were enrolled in the USA under clinicaltrials.gov protocols 00001620, 01623167, 00001397, 00071045, 00081523 and 00961064. Ficoll-Paque density gradient centrifugation was used to isolate peripheral blood mononuclear cells. Before DNA was extracted, CD4+ and CD8+ T cells were sorted using either FACS or magnetic beads. The CDR3 spans 15 residues, from the cysteine through the phenylalanine. Left in the record is the CDR3 DNA by itself, 45 bases read in frame from the first base. The V end gives up 8 bases and the J end 2 bases, leaving 6 bases in the junction not matched to a gene. From the germline V gene (reference sequence), CDR1 is LNHDA and CDR2 is SQIVND.

The V and J segments used are TRBV19 and TRBJ2-1; 10 bases in between match TRBD1. The sequence was collected from a human donor with aplastic anemia. The specimen was sorted CD4+, CD8+, or CD8+CD57+ T cells (not recorded which) from PBMCs. The bases are TGTGCCAGTCACCCCGGGACAGGGGCCTACAATGAGCAGTTCTTC. Its protein is CASHPGTGAYNEQFF.